This TCR beta chain was obtained from a study of regulatory T cells in long-lasting Graves disease. Study-wide results and caveats: Peripheral blood alone, not thyroid tissue, underwent study.

This clonotype was picked up a small number of times. What it recognizes is unknown. The CDR3 contains 19 residues. Deletions cut 2 bases from V and 0 bases from J, with 22 bases between. Germline values: CDR1 SGHTA, CDR2 FQGNSA. Building of the TCR beta libraries involved iRepertoire HTBI primers and Arm-PCR of CDR3 regions. TCRdb itself ran the multiplex PCR reads through MiXCR, one entry per CDR3 protein. The sample records approximately 690,000 distinct CDR3 sequences, around 30% being singletons. As to time point: persistent/refractory GD, antithyroid drugs over 5 years with positive TRAb. Construction of the TCR library relied on RNA isolated from PBMCs. Collection of peripheral blood (around 10 milliliters) was done using EDTA tubes.

The sample was peripheral blood mononuclear cells (PBMCs), taken when the disease was refractory, from a patient treated with antithyroid drugs. This receptor was obtained from a female donor with Graves disease. The J gene is TRBJ1-1, the V gene TRBV7-2, with D perhaps TRBD1 (5 bases). The CDR3 region is CASSLPNPGRHNMNTEAFF. Here the CDR3 DNA reads TGTGCCAGCAGCTTACCGAACCCGGGACGGCACAACATGAACACTGAAGCTTTCTTT.